This TCR beta chain was identified in a study of T cells after yellow fever vaccination. Notes on the study in general: Most clones from primary vaccination resurfaced after the booster (approximately 96% CD4, around 90% CD8).

Concerning this clonotype: Its antigen is currently unknown.

TCRdb used MiXCR to reprocess the 5' RACE reads, holding one entry per CDR3 protein. The sample holds under 500,000 distinct CDR3 sequences, approximately 19% seen once. The sequence was collected from a man aged 18 to 30 who received the YFV17D yellow fever vaccine. This specimen consisted of PBMCs, obtained before the yellow fever booster vaccination.

The CDR3, as DNA: TGTGCCAGCTCTCGGACTCCAGGGGATGAACAGCCCCAGCATTTT. Its translation: CASSRTPGDEQPQHF. The J gene is TRBJ1-5, the V gene TRBV18, with D possibly TRBD1 on 6 matching bases. Trimming took off 6 bases at V and 7 bases at J, with 19 bases between the two ends. CDR3 size: 15 residues. Germline lookup yields CDR1 KGHSH and CDR2 LQKENI.